The 25 T cell receptor beta chains listed next were all sequenced from one sample in a study of Ad26.COV2.S vaccination and SARS-CoV-2 variants. Profiled with immunoSEQ multiplex PCR; TCRdb holds only in-frame clones, not every one. The top ten hold less than 4% of the sample, which has about 420,000 clones, 88% seen once. Treatment here: 15 to 20 received Ad26.COV2.S at low or high dose, single or two shots; roughly 5 received placebo; per-sample allocation not given. Repertoires come from day 63 after the first vaccine or placebo injection. The input for sequencing was peripheral blood, taken in a trial of Ad26.COV2.S vaccine versus placebo. The receptors come from a person aged 18-65 years who received the Ad26.COV2.S COVID-19 vaccine or a placebo.

This rearrangement joins TRBV20-1 to TRBJ2-3; 9 nucleotides match TRBD2. The V gene's germline CDR1 is DFQATT and CDR2 SNEGSKA (reference sequence). This CDR3 is built from 15 residues. Trimming took 3 bases from V and 4 from J; bases not matched to a gene: 8. The CDR3 nucleotides read TGCAGTGCTAGTTTTAGCGGGGGATCCGCAGATACGCAGTATTTT. Protein sequence: CSASFSGGSADTQYF.

The rearrangement links TRBV7-9 to TRBJ2-5, with D perhaps matching TRBD2 (5 bases). Germline CDR1 is SEHNR and CDR2 is FQNEAQ (reference sequence). The CDR3 is 13 amino acids. Trimming took 2 bases from V and 6 from J, leaving 10 bases between them. Here the CDR3 reads CASSLLEGQTQYF. Written as DNA, the CDR3 is TGTGCCAGCAGCTTACTAGAGGGTCAGACCCAGTACTTC.

V usage is TRBV5-1 and J usage is TRBJ2-7, with TRBD1 as a possible D gene (6 bases). The CDR3 has 14 amino acids. Germline values: CDR1 SGHRS, CDR2 YFSETQ. Trimming shortened V by 0 bases and J by 3 bases, and 10 bases separated the two germline ends. The CDR3 sequence is CASSLADRDYEQYF. The CDR3 bases are TGCGCCAGCAGCTTGGCGGACAGAGACTACGAGCAGTACTTC.

The J gene is TRBJ1-2, the V gene TRBV6-5; 9 bases match TRBD1. J was trimmed by 7 bases and V by 0 bases; bases with no gene match: 9. Germline V gives CDR1 MNHEY, CDR2 SVGAGI. CDR3 length equals 16 residues. The CDR3 is CASSYSGQGLGTGYTF. Written as DNA, the CDR3 is TGTGCCAGCAGTTACTCGGGACAGGGACTGGGGACTGGCTACACCTTC.

The chain recombines TRBV10-3 with TRBJ1-2; a possible D gene is TRBD1 (6 bases). Trimming took off 10 bases at V and 0 bases at J, with 18 bases between the two ends. This CDR3 spans 15 amino acids. Germline CDR1 and CDR2: ENHRY and SYGVKD. CDR3 region: CATADRHVTNYGYTF. CDR3 sequence (DNA): TGTGCCACCGCGGACAGACATGTAACTAACTATGGCTACACCTTC.

This chain links TRBV6-2 or TRBV6-3 with TRBJ1-4; D perhaps matches TRBD1 (6 bases). V gave up 7 bases and J gave up 0 bases, with 18 bases separating them. From germline, CDR1 is MNHEY and CDR2 SVGEGT. The CDR3 is made up of 17 amino acids. CDR3 region: CASTPPAGDSTNEKLFF. DNA for the CDR3: TGTGCCAGCACCCCCCCGGCAGGGGACTCAACTAATGAAAAACTGTTTTTT.

The V call is TRBV28, the J call TRBJ2-3; D is undetermined. The CDR3 is 14 residues long. Trimming cost V 5 bases and J 2 bases, with 11 bases left between them. Germline CDR1 MDHEN, CDR2 SYDVKM. The CDR3 region has the DNA TGTGCCAGCAGTAAAGCTGGGCTCACAGATACGCAGTATTTT. It is translated as CASSKAGLTDTQYF.

The V call is TRBV28, the J call TRBJ1-3; no clear D. This CDR3 is built from 14 residues. V dropped 5 bases and J dropped 8 bases, with 16 bases sitting between them. The germline V gene has CDR1 MDHEN and CDR2 SYDVKM. The CDR3 reads CASSPGEAPHTIYF. The CDR3 DNA follows: TGTGCCAGCAGTCCCGGGGAGGCTCCACACACCATATATTTT.

The rearrangement uses TRBV20-1 and TRBJ1-1; D ambiguous. This CDR3 contains 11 residues. Germline V gene lookup returns CDR1 DFQATT and CDR2 SNEGSKA (reference sequence). Trimming left V 8 bases short and J 5 bases short, with 12 bases between. CDR3 in amino acids: CSTSRVTEAFF. The DNA for the CDR3 is TGCAGTACATCAAGGGTTACTGAAGCTTTCTTT.

V gene TRBV6-5 combines with J gene TRBJ1-2; 7 bases line up with TRBD1. CDR1 is MNHEY, CDR2 SVGAGI, per germline. CDR3 size: 15 residues. Germline trimming cut 0 bases from V and 7 bases from J; bases unmatched to any gene: 8. CDR3 nucleotide sequence: TGTGCCAGCAGTTACTCGCTGGACAGGCTAGGTGGCTACACCTTC. It specifies CASSYSLDRLGGYTF.

CDR3 amino acids: CASSRTSGDYNEQFF. The CDR3 nucleotides are TGCGCCAGCAGCCGGACTAGCGGAGATTACAATGAGCAGTTCTTC. J is TRBJ2-1 and V is TRBV5-1, with TRBD2 matching over 10 bases. CDR3 length: 15 amino acids. Germline CDR1 is SGHRS and CDR2 is YFSETQ. J gave up 4 bases and V 4 bases, and 5 bases lay outside the gene matches.

In its sample, this clone was seen once. The chain carries TRBV29-1 and TRBJ2-5; tentative D call: TRBD1 (5 bases). The germline CDR1 and CDR2 sequences are SQVTM and ANQGSEA. Trimming removed 4 bases from V and 5 bases from J, with 14 bases in between. This CDR3 region has 13 residues. The CDR3 bases are TGCAGCGTTGGGTCTGGGGCCTGGGAGACCCAGTACTTC. Residues: CSVGSGAWETQYF. The full variable domain, completed using reference TRBV29-1 and TRBJ2-5, is SAVISQKPSRDICQRGTSLTIQCQVDSQVTMMFWYRQQPGQSLTLIATANQGSEATYESGFVIDKFPISRPNLTFSTLTVSNMSPEDSSIYLCSVGSGAWETQYFGPGTRLLVL.

Remarks on this clone: Distinct nucleotide sequences in the sample also encode this CDR3. The chain carries TRBV11-2 and TRBJ2-5; D is uncertain. V dropped 6 bases and J dropped 2 bases, with 4 bases sitting between them. Germline values: CDR1 SGHAT, CDR2 FQNNGV. This CDR3 is built from 11 residues. As DNA, the CDR3 is TGTGCCAGCAGTTCGCAAGAGACCCAGTACTTC. It is translated as CASSSQETQYF.

V and J are TRBV7-3 and TRBJ2-5; D is undetermined. Trimming removed 1 base at V and 4 bases at J, with 7 bases between. From germline, CDR1 is SGHTA and CDR2 FQGTGA. This CDR3 spans 13 amino acids. The CDR3 bases are TGTGCCAGCAGCTTAAATGTCGGAGAGACCCAGTACTTC. Translation gives CASSLNVGETQYF.

The chain is built from TRBV28 and TRBJ1-4; unclear D gene. Looked up from germline, CDR1 is MDHEN and CDR2 is SYDVKM. V was clipped by 1 base and J by 2 bases, with 17 bases between them. The CDR3 has 18 residues. CDR3 DNA: TGTGCCAGCAGTTTATTTTATTATTCGGGATCGACTAATGAAAAACTGTTTTTT. It specifies CASSLFYYSGSTNEKLFF.

This chain connects TRBV7-9 to TRBJ2-2, with D possibly TRBD2 on 5 matching bases. In germline, CDR1 is SEHNR, CDR2 FQNEAQ (reference sequence). V was shortened by 4 bases and J by 6 bases, with 18 bases between the two germline ends. CDR3 length equals 16 residues. The CDR3 nucleotides read TGTGCCAGCAGCTCGGGCGGGTCGGGTACATCCGGGGAGCTGTTTTTT. Translating gives CASSSGGSGTSGELFF. Variable domain in full (rest from reference TRBV7-9 and TRBJ2-2): DTGVSQNPRHKITKRGQNVTFRCDPISEHNRLYWYRQTLGQGPEFLTYFQNEAQLEKSRLLSDRFSAERPKGSFSTLEIQRTEQGDSAMYLCASSSGGSGTSGELFFGEGSRLTVL.

This chain joins TRBV11-2 and TRBJ1-1, with a possible D match to TRBD1 (5 bases). Germline V gene sequence: CDR1 SGHAT, CDR2 FQNNGV. This CDR3 is built from 15 residues. Trimming took off 3 bases at V and 1 base at J, with 12 bases between the two ends. CDR3 residues: CASSFSDGGNTEAFF. Here the CDR3 DNA reads TGTGCCAGCAGCTTCTCGGACGGGGGGAACACTGAAGCTTTCTTT.

V usage is TRBV19 and J usage is TRBJ2-7, with 7 bases aligning to TRBD1. This CDR3 is built from 14 residues. CDR1 and CDR2 (germline): LNHDA, SQIVND (reference sequence). Germline trimming cut 6 bases from V and 3 bases from J; bases unmatched to any gene: 8. The CDR3 sequence: CASSLTGLIYEQYF. Written as DNA, the CDR3 is TGTGCCAGTAGCTTGACAGGGTTGATCTACGAGCAGTACTTC.

The chain combines TRBV7-2 with TRBJ1-5; 10 bases fit TRBD1. This CDR3 has 15 amino acids. The V gene end was trimmed by 3 bases and the J gene end by 5 bases; junction bases not matched to a gene: 4. Per the germline V gene, CDR1 is SGHTA and CDR2 is FQGNSA. The chain's CDR3 is CASSFTGTGDQPQHF. As DNA, the CDR3 is TGTGCCAGCAGCTTTACCGGGACAGGGGATCAGCCCCAGCATTTT.

The chain joins TRBV21-1 to TRBJ2-1. TRBV21-1 is designated a pseudogene. There are 16 residues in the CDR3. The CDR3, as DNA: TGTGCCAGCAGCAAAGGACCCGAAGGTTCCTACAATGAGCAGTTCTTC. It yields the protein CASSKGPEGSYNEQFF.

This chain links TRBV7-3 with TRBJ2-7; D gene unclear. Trimming removed 5 bases from V and 5 bases from J, with 13 bases in between. Germline V gene sequence: CDR1 SGHTA, CDR2 FQGTGA. CDR3 size: 13 residues. CDR3 sequence: CASSPGSFNEQYF. CDR3 bases: TGTGCCAGCAGCCCGGGTAGTTTCAACGAGCAGTACTTC.

The V call is TRBV15, the J call TRBJ1-2, with 8 bases fitting TRBD1. Germline V gives CDR1 LNHNV, CDR2 YYDKDF (reference sequence). There are 17 residues in the CDR3. The J segment lost 4 bases and the V segment lost 2 bases, leaving 12 bases of the junction unmatched. The CDR3 DNA sequence: TGTGCCACCAGCAGATCACAGGGGGGATTTTGGTCCTATGGCTACACCTTC. It codes for CATSRSQGGFWSYGYTF. The whole variable domain, filled in from reference TRBV15 and TRBJ1-2, reads DAMVIQNPRYQVTQFGKPVTLSCSQTLNHNVMYWYQQKSSQAPKLLFHYYDKDFNNEADTPDNFQSRRPNTSFCFLDIRSPGLGDTAMYLCATSRSQGGFWSYGYTFGSGTRLTVV.

The chain has TRBV7-8 and TRBJ2-7, with 7 bases fitting TRBD2. CDR1 SGHVS and CDR2 FQNEAQ come from the germline V gene. Trimming at V came to 2 bases and at J to 3 bases, leaving 10 bases not matched to a gene. This CDR3 is 16 amino acids long. For the CDR3, the DNA is TGTGCCAGCAGCTTATTGGTCCTAGCGGACATCTACGAGCAGTACTTC. Translation: CASSLLVLADIYEQYF.

CDR3 DNA sequence: TGTGCCAGCAGTTTCTACAGGGGGCAAAACACTGAAGCTTTCTTT. The encoded protein is CASSFYRGQNTEAFF. This chain links TRBV27 with TRBJ1-1; TRBD1 matches 9 bases. The trim removed 3 bases at V and 2 bases at J, leaving 4 bases unmatched. The CDR3 length is 15 residues. Germline CDR1 MNHEY, CDR2 SMNVEV (reference sequence).

This rearrangement joins TRBV11-2 to TRBJ1-1, with D possibly matching TRBD1 (5 bases). CDR3 length: 14 residues. Trimming shortened V by 5 bases and J by 1 base, and 11 bases separated the two germline ends. Germline assignment: CDR1 SGHAT and CDR2 FQNNGV. The CDR3 DNA is TGTGCCAGCAGCCCACGGGGGGGGAACACTGAAGCTTTCTTT. It yields the protein CASSPRGGNTEAFF.